The clone carrying this T cell receptor beta chain was counted a few times. The antigen is not known. PCR used 60 Vbeta primers and 13 Jbeta primers. Some clones are missing from TCRdb's copy, which holds only in-frame ones; the method was immunoSEQ multiplex PCR. The sample contains roughly 110,000 clones, 60% to 80% of which appear only once. This specimen comes from a study of cytomegalovirus exposure and HLA in healthy donors. Across the whole study: Tens of millions of unique TCRs from HLA-typed donors were held in an early release of data. Notes on the study in general: A few CMV-associated chains proved CMV antigen-specific in vitro. Rarity marked most TCR sequences, yet some public TCRs occurred in many donors. Altogether, 150 to 200 TCR beta chains were recorded as cytomegalovirus-associated.

The V and J ends lost 6 bases and 5 bases respectively, with 17 bases between them. Germline V lookup: CDR1 SEHNR, CDR2 FQNEAQ (reference sequence). The CDR3 runs 15 residues. Sequencing was performed on PBMCs. The clonotype was recovered from a man aged 40-50 years in good health and CMV-seronegative. The J gene is TRBJ2-1, the V gene TRBV7-9; no firm D call. In nucleotides, the CDR3 is TGTGCCAGCAGTCGTCTAGACGCATTAGACAATGAGCAGTTCTTC. This gives the protein CASSRLDALDNEQFF.